This entry lists 5 T cell receptor beta chains sequenced from one sample in a study of cytomegalovirus exposure and HLA in healthy donors. The primer mix had 60 Vbeta and 13 Jbeta primers. Clones were sequenced by immunoSEQ multiplex PCR, and TCRdb holds only the in-frame ones, with some missing. The sample has roughly 130,000 clones, more than 8% seen once; the top ten hold around 5.5%. Sample: PBMCs. These TCRs come from a man in his forties in good health and CMV-seronegative.

The gene calls are TRBV2 and TRBJ2-7, with a possible D match to TRBD1 (6 bases). V was clipped by 7 bases and J by 2 bases, with 12 bases between them. The V gene's germline CDR1 is SNHLY and CDR2 FYNNEI. CDR3 length: 13 amino acids. DNA of the CDR3: TGTGCCAGCACGGGACACGGTGCCTACGAGCAGTACTTC. Residues: CASTGHGAYEQYF.

This rearrangement joins TRBV10-3 to TRBJ2-7; D is possibly TRBD1 (7 bases). This CDR3 has 14 residues. The V end lost 5 bases, the J end lost 5 bases, and 16 bases lay between the germline ends. CDR1 and CDR2 (germline): ENHRY, SYGVKD. Here the CDR3 reads CAISLSQGGDEQYF. The DNA for the CDR3 is TGTGCCATCAGTCTCTCCCAGGGGGGTGACGAGCAGTACTTC.

CDR3 nucleotides: TGCGCCAGCAGCCCGACAGGGGGTTACTATGGCTACACCTTC. Its protein is CASSPTGGYYGYTF. The V gene is TRBV5-1, the J gene TRBJ1-2; 9 bases agree with TRBD1. Trimming took 4 bases from V and 3 from J; bases not matched to a gene: 4. Germline CDR1 and CDR2: SGHRS and YFSETQ. The CDR3 consists of 14 residues.

The J gene is TRBJ2-7, the V gene TRBV5-1, with D maybe TRBD1 (5 bases). Trimming took 0 bases from V and 2 from J, leaving 9 bases between them. CDR1 and CDR2 (germline): SGHRS, YFSETQ. This CDR3 has 14 residues. The CDR3 DNA reads TGCGCCAGCAGCTTGGGGGCGGACACCTACGAGCAGTACTTC. It encodes CASSLGADTYEQYF.

The chain joins TRBV5-4 to TRBJ1-1; the D is unclear. The germline V gene encodes CDR1 SGHNT and CDR2 YYREEE (reference sequence). V gave up 7 bases and J gave up 0 bases, with 10 bases separating them. This CDR3 is 13 amino acids long. As DNA, the CDR3 is TGTGCCAGCGCGACTGACCTGAACACTGAAGCTTTCTTT. Translation: CASATDLNTEAFF.